This TCR beta chain was sequenced for a study of lymphopenia after photon versus proton radiotherapy. Generated by immunoSEQ multiplex PCR, the TCRdb table keeps only in-frame clones and is missing some. The sample shows fewer than 35,000 clones, 85% to 90% of them seen only once. Looked up from germline, CDR1 is MDHEN and CDR2 is SYDVKM. The J segment lost 6 bases and the V segment lost 5 bases, leaving 11 bases of the junction unmatched. The CDR3 consists of 15 residues. This specimen was peripheral blood, taken from a patient treated with photon-based radiotherapy. The rearrangement links TRBV28 to TRBJ2-7; 9 nucleotides agree with TRBD1. This clonotype was sampled from a woman aged 45-65 years with pancreatic cancer. The CDR3 spells CASSLPGTGWFEQYF. Here the CDR3 DNA reads TGTGCCAGCAGTCTGCCGGGGACAGGGTGGTTCGAGCAGTACTTC.